What follows are 12 T cell receptor beta chains derived from one specimen sequenced in a study of OX40 agonist ivuxolimab in advanced cancers. The data were produced by immunoSEQ multiplex PCR, yet TCRdb's version contains in-frame clones alone and is incomplete. The sample carries about 60,000 clones, less than 90% recorded once. This specimen consisted of CD4+ or CD8+ T cells sorted from blood, obtained in a trial of the OX40 agonist ivuxolimab. The receptors originated from an adult with an advanced solid tumor such as melanoma, head and neck, liver or kidney cancer.

The chain recombines TRBV28 with TRBJ2-1, with 8 bases identical to TRBD2. V trimming: 3 bases; J trimming: 7 bases; junction bases outside the gene matches: 2. This CDR3 has 13 residues. Germline V lookup: CDR1 MDHEN, CDR2 SYDVKM. The CDR3 loop reads CASSFSGGNEQFF. CDR3 nucleotides: TGTGCCAGCAGTTTTTCGGGGGGGAATGAGCAGTTCTTC.

This chain connects TRBV30 to TRBJ1-4, with TRBD1 as a possible D gene (5 bases). Trimming took off 0 bases at V and 0 bases at J, with 8 bases between the two ends. The CDR3 totals 15 residues. The V gene's germline CDR1 is GTSNPN and CDR2 SVGIG (reference sequence). CDR3 in amino acids: CAWSVRGATNEKLFF. CDR3 DNA: TGTGCCTGGAGTGTAAGGGGTGCAACTAATGAAAAACTGTTTTTT.

V usage is TRBV5-5 and J usage is TRBJ2-5, with 9 positions matching TRBD2. The CDR3 runs 16 residues. CDR1 and CDR2 (germline): SGHKS, YYEKEE (reference sequence). The J segment lost 4 bases and the V segment lost 5 bases, leaving 12 bases of the junction unmatched. The CDR3 bases are TGTGCCAGCAGGGCCTCTAGCGGGAACCCGGCAGAGACCCAGTACTTC. Residues: CASRASSGNPAETQYF.

V gene TRBV6-6 combines with J gene TRBJ1-5; 11 bases align to TRBD1. V gave up 6 bases and J gave up 9 bases; unmatched junction bases: 7. Germline CDR1 is MNHNY and CDR2 is SVGAGI (reference sequence). The CDR3 runs 14 residues. The CDR3 DNA reads TGTGCCAGCAGCTGGACAGGGGGCAGAGGGCCCCAGCATTTT. Translation gives CASSWTGGRGPQHF.

J is TRBJ2-5 and V is TRBV11-2, with D tentatively TRBD2 (6 bases). The CDR3 consists of 18 residues. Trimming took off 0 bases at V and 4 bases at J, with 21 bases between the two ends. Germline values: CDR1 SGHAT, CDR2 FQNNGV. The CDR3 DNA sequence: TGTGCCAGCAGCTTAGATATCGGGCGGGATGAGGAGGCAGAGACCCAGTACTTC. It codes for CASSLDIGRDEEAETQYF.

The rearrangement uses TRBV6-6 and TRBJ2-1; D not resolved. Trimming left V 0 bases short and J 0 bases short, with 6 bases between. The CDR3 runs to 15 residues. Germline V gene sequence: CDR1 MNHNY, CDR2 SVGAGI (reference sequence). The CDR3 spells CASSYSVGSYNEQFF. The CDR3 DNA reads as TGTGCCAGCAGTTACTCGGTGGGCTCCTACAATGAGCAGTTCTTC.

This chain uses TRBV19 with TRBJ2-2; 9 bases fit TRBD2. Unmatched junction bases numbered 3, after V lost 1 base and J lost 0 bases. CDR3 length equals 17 residues. Looked up from germline, CDR1 is LNHDA and CDR2 is SQIVND (reference sequence). This chain's CDR3 is CASSIVAGGTNTGELFF. The CDR3 region has the DNA TGTGCCAGTAGTATAGTTGCGGGAGGGACGAACACCGGGGAGCTGTTTTTT.

This chain joins TRBV6-5 and TRBJ2-7, with TRBD2 matching 8 bases. Trimming at V came to 6 bases and at J to 7 bases, leaving 8 bases not matched to a gene. CDR1 and CDR2 from the germline V gene are MNHEY and SVGAGI. The CDR3 spans 13 residues. CDR3 DNA: TGTGCCAGCAGGGGGCGGGGGGCGAGGGAGCAGTACTTC. It specifies CASRGRGAREQYF.

The rearrangement joins TRBV5-1 to TRBJ1-3; D is undetermined. The V gene lost 1 base and the J gene lost 0 bases, with 14 bases spanning the gap. This CDR3 region has 17 residues. Germline-derived CDR1 and CDR2 are SGHRS and YFSETQ. CDR3 in amino acids: CASSLSARRSSGNTIYF. CDR3 DNA: TGCGCCAGCAGCTTGTCGGCCCGACGGTCCTCTGGAAACACCATATATTTT.

This clone was seen once. This rearrangement joins TRBV6-4 to TRBJ2-3; D unclear. V was cut by 4 bases and J by 1 base, with 15 bases left in between. The CDR3 has 16 residues. Germline V CDR1 and CDR2: MRHNA, SNTAGT. This CDR3 reads CASSAPVSCRTDTQYF. For the CDR3, the DNA is TGTGCCAGCAGTGCCCCCGTGAGCTGCCGCACAGATACGCAGTATTTT.

The chain has TRBV5-8 and TRBJ1-3; no definite D call. The CDR3 sequence is 11 residues long. CDR1 is SGHTS, CDR2 YDEGEE, per germline. Trimming removed 4 bases at V and 4 bases at J, with 3 bases between. CDR3 coding DNA: TGTGCCAGCAGCCGGGGAAACACCATATATTTT. Translated: CASSRGNTIYF.

CDR3 residues: CAISEAGVGELFF. CDR3 coding DNA: TGTGCCATCAGTGAGGCGGGAGTGGGGGAGCTGTTTTTT. The rearrangement links TRBV10-3 to TRBJ2-2; 7 bases fit TRBD2. Looked up from germline, CDR1 is ENHRY and CDR2 is SYGVKD. The CDR3 totals 13 residues. Trimming removed 2 bases from V and 8 bases from J; junction bases left unmatched: 2.